This T cell receptor (beta chain) was identified during a study of beta chain features in type 1 diabetes. Broader study findings: Within the patient group, naive, central memory and Treg TCRB repertoires appeared more similar to each other than within healthy donors.

Expressed TCRB transcripts were sequenced after all isolated RNA was converted to cDNA. Sequencing used immunoSEQ multiplex PCR; TCRdb keeps in-frame clones, though not all of them. This sample yields about 300,000 clones, of which 8% are seen a single time; approximately 0.93% belongs to the top ten. This clone was seen more than once but under ten times. Its antigen remains unknown. The source material was central memory CD4+ T cells from blood. This clonotype was sampled from a woman under 30 in good health.

This CDR3 reads CASSLGPIEIYEQYF. The CDR3 coding sequence is TGTGCCAGCAGCTTGGGACCTATTGAAATATACGAGCAGTACTTC. The chain employs TRBV7-2 and TRBJ2-7; the D gene could be TRBD1 or TRBD2 (5 bases each). The CDR3 consists of 15 residues. V lost 3 bases, J lost 4 bases, and 16 bases lay in between. Germline lookup yields CDR1 SGHTA and CDR2 FQGNSA.